This passage covers 21 T cell receptor beta chains from one sample sequenced in a study of blood T cell repertoires in COVID-19. Some clones are missing from TCRdb's copy, which holds only in-frame ones; the method was immunoSEQ multiplex PCR. The table lists 150,000 to 200,000 clones, about 85% of them singletons. Sequenced input: peripheral blood. The receptors were gathered from a middle-aged woman with COVID-19, enrolled during active disease.

This chain's CDR3 is CASSITGTGQAFF. As DNA, the CDR3 is TGTGCCAGCAGCATCACCGGGACAGGGCAAGCTTTCTTT. The V call is TRBV2, the J call TRBJ1-1, with 9 positions matching TRBD1. The V and J ends lost 6 bases and 9 bases, in that order; junction bases with no gene match: 8. In germline, CDR1 is SNHLY, CDR2 FYNNEI. The CDR3 covers 13 residues.

V usage is TRBV7-7 and J usage is TRBJ2-1; TRBD2 is a possible D gene (5 bases). Germline CDR1 SSHAT, CDR2 FNYEAQ (reference sequence). CDR3 length: 16 residues. Trimming took 2 bases from V and 4 from J, leaving 15 bases between them. DNA for the CDR3: TGTGCCAGCAGCTTAACTAGGGATCGGGTTTACAATGAGCAGTTCTTC. The encoded protein is CASSLTRDRVYNEQFF.

The chain uses TRBV3-1 (or the pseudogene TRBV3-2) and TRBJ2-2; 7 bases match TRBD1. The CDR3 covers 13 residues. V shed 5 bases, J shed 4 bases, and the junction held 1 base outside the gene matches. The germline V gene encodes CDR1 LGHDT and CDR2 YNNKEL (reference sequence). The CDR3, as DNA: TGTGCCAGCAGCTACAGGGGCACCGGGGAGCTGTTTTTT. Its protein product is CASSYRGTGELFF.

This clone has only a few counts. V is TRBV4-1 and J is TRBJ1-1; possibly TRBD1 for D (5 bases). The CDR3 sequence is 13 residues long. Germline assignment: CDR1 MGHRA and CDR2 YSYEKL. V dropped 3 bases and J dropped 6 bases, with 11 bases sitting between them. The DNA for the CDR3 is TGCGCCAGCAGCCAGGGGCCTCGGGCTGAAGCTTTCTTT. Encoded protein: CASSQGPRAEAFF.

The chain employs TRBV7-9 and TRBJ2-1; tentatively, D is TRBD1 (5 bases). CDR1 and CDR2 from the germline V gene are SEHNR and FQNEAQ (reference sequence). The CDR3 has 15 residues. V was pared by 1 base and J by 0 bases, with 7 bases between. CDR3: CASSLEGYSYNEQFF. CDR3 bases: TGTGCCAGCAGCTTAGAGGGGTACTCCTACAATGAGCAGTTCTTC.

This sequence joins TRBV2 and TRBJ2-1; 10 bases align to TRBD2. The V gene's germline CDR1 is SNHLY and CDR2 FYNNEI. The CDR3 contains 14 residues. J lost 8 bases, V lost 10 bases, and 11 bases had no gene match. CDR3 sequence: CATGEREGGDEQFF. The CDR3 DNA reads as TGTGCCACCGGGGAGCGGGAGGGGGGCGATGAGCAGTTCTTC.

The chain joins TRBV9 to TRBJ1-4, with no clear D. CDR3 length equals 15 residues. In germline, CDR1 is SGDLS, CDR2 YYNGEE. Trimming shortened V by 0 bases and J by 3 bases, and 9 bases separated the two germline ends. CDR3 loop: CASSVDSTANEKLFF. DNA of the CDR3: TGTGCCAGCAGCGTAGATAGTACCGCTAATGAAAAACTGTTTTTT.

This rearrangement joins TRBV7-2 to TRBJ1-4, with 7 bases that match TRBD1. The V and J ends lost 6 bases and 2 bases, in that order; junction bases with no gene match: 6. The CDR3 loop spans 15 amino acids. Looked up from germline, CDR1 is SGHTA and CDR2 is FQGNSA. CDR3: CASSQGGITNEKLFF. In DNA form, the CDR3 reads TGTGCCAGCAGTCAGGGGGGTATCACTAATGAAAAACTGTTTTTT.

This clone is a singleton in its sample. V and J are TRBV30 and TRBJ1-1, with 7 bases lining up with TRBD1. The germline V gene encodes CDR1 GTSNPN and CDR2 SVGIG (reference sequence). There are 12 residues in the CDR3. Unmatched junction bases numbered 4, after V lost 4 bases and J lost 5 bases. CDR3 loop: CAWNRGGTEAFF. The CDR3 DNA is TGTGCCTGGAACAGGGGTGGAACTGAAGCTTTCTTT.

This chain links TRBV10-1 with TRBJ1-5; TRBD1 is a possible D gene (5 bases). Per germline, CDR1 WNHNN and CDR2 SYGVQD (reference sequence). CDR3 length: 13 residues. Trimming shortened V by 5 bases and J by 4 bases, and 9 bases separated the two germline ends. The CDR3 is CASSPGPNQPQHF. For the CDR3, the DNA is TGCGCCAGCAGTCCAGGGCCTAATCAGCCCCAGCATTTT.

The V call is TRBV6-1, the J call TRBJ2-7; D gene unclear. The CDR3 runs 14 residues. V shed 1 base and J shed 5 bases, with 12 bases lying between them. The germline V gene encodes CDR1 MNHNS and CDR2 SASEGT. The CDR3 is CASSEGPLGDEQYF. CDR3 nucleotide sequence: TGTGCCAGCAGTGAAGGCCCCCTTGGAGACGAGCAGTACTTC.

This sequence joins TRBV29-1 and TRBJ2-7, with TRBD2 identical over 16 bases. The junction had 10 bases not matched to a gene; V was cut back by 6 bases and J by 5 bases. CDR3 length equals 16 residues. CDR1 is SQVTM, CDR2 ANQGSEA, per germline. CDR3 DNA sequence: TGCAGCGTAGACAACGTGGGACTAGCGGGGGGGGACGAGCAGTACTTC. It translates to CSVDNVGLAGGDEQYF.

In its sample, this clone was seen a few times. J is TRBJ1-2 and V is TRBV2; TRBD1 is a possible D gene (6 bases). Germline loops: CDR1 SNHLY, CDR2 FYNNEI. The V and J ends lost 7 bases and 2 bases respectively, with 11 bases between them. The length of the CDR3 is 13 residues. The CDR3 loop is CASTPQGNYGYTF. CDR3 in DNA: TGTGCCAGCACCCCACAGGGAAACTATGGCTACACCTTC.

The chain has TRBV3-1 (or the pseudogene TRBV3-2) and TRBJ2-7, with TRBD2 matching 7 bases. Germline V gives CDR1 LGHDT, CDR2 YNNKEL (reference sequence). This CDR3 spans 17 amino acids. J was trimmed by 2 bases and V by 1 base; bases with no gene match: 11. The CDR3 protein is CASSQGPGLVRPYEQYF. As DNA, the CDR3 is TGTGCCAGCAGCCAAGGCCCCGGACTAGTTCGCCCCTACGAGCAGTACTTC.

The V and J genes are TRBV10-3 and TRBJ2-7; possible D gene TRBD2, 6 bases. The CDR3 runs to 12 residues. Trimming took 4 bases from V and 11 from J, leaving 15 bases between them. Germline CDR1 reads ENHRY; CDR2 reads SYGVKD. Written as DNA, the CDR3 is TGTGCCATCAGTGCAGGTATGGGGGGAGAGTACTTC. It translates to CAISAGMGGEYF.

The chain combines TRBV7-2 with TRBJ1-2; no clear D. The CDR3 is made up of 15 amino acids. Trimming left V 1 base short and J 1 base short, with 10 bases between. Germline CDR1 and CDR2: SGHTA and FQGNSA. CDR3 residues: CASSLGQIINYGYTF. The CDR3 DNA sequence: TGTGCCAGCAGCTTAGGGCAGATCATTAACTATGGCTACACCTTC.

The V call is TRBV7-9, the J call TRBJ1-1; D gene uncertain. Germline V gene data show CDR1 as SEHNR and CDR2 as FQNEAQ (reference sequence). Trimming left V 5 bases short and J 7 bases short, with 14 bases between. The CDR3 runs 13 residues. The chain's CDR3 is CASSPALWSEAFF. In nucleotides, the CDR3 is TGTGCCAGCAGCCCGGCCCTCTGGAGTGAAGCTTTCTTT.

V gene TRBV10-3 combines with J gene TRBJ2-2; D uncertain. V shed 7 bases and J shed 6 bases, with 9 bases lying between them. The CDR3 is 12 amino acids. Germline values: CDR1 ENHRY, CDR2 SYGVKD. Written as DNA, the CDR3 is TGTGCCATCACTCAGGCGCCCGGGGAGCTGTTTTTT. It translates to CAITQAPGELFF.

This sequence joins TRBV28 and TRBJ2-7; no clear D gene. Deletions cut 2 bases from V and 4 bases from J, with 3 bases between. This CDR3 is 11 amino acids long. From germline, CDR1 is MDHEN and CDR2 SYDVKM. The CDR3 region has the DNA TGTGCCAGCAGTTTACAGTACGAGCAGTACTTC. Amino acids: CASSLQYEQYF.

The chain recombines TRBV3-1 (or the pseudogene TRBV3-2) with TRBJ2-2, with TRBD2 as a possible D gene (6 bases). The CDR3 runs to 16 residues. The V end was cut by 1 base, the J end by 5 bases, with 14 bases between. Per germline, CDR1 LGHDT and CDR2 YNNKEL (reference sequence). The CDR3 spells CASSQVWREGTGELFF. The CDR3 DNA sequence: TGTGCCAGCAGCCAAGTTTGGCGGGAAGGGACCGGGGAGCTGTTTTTT.

To note about this clone: This same CDR3 is encoded by further DNA sequences in the sample. The CDR3 DNA reads TGTGCCAGCAGCCAAGATTCGGTTTATGGCTACACCTTC. Its protein product is CASSQDSVYGYTF. The chain employs TRBV3-1 (or the pseudogene TRBV3-2) and TRBJ1-2; D remains unclear. Germline CDR1 LGHDT, CDR2 YNNKEL (reference sequence). The CDR3 totals 13 residues. The ends were cut back, 0 bases at V and 5 bases at J, with 7 bases in the middle.